The 18 T cell receptor beta chains below all came from one sample that was sequenced in a study of cytomegalovirus exposure and HLA in healthy donors. Amplification used 60 Vbeta primers and 13 Jbeta primers. Using immunoSEQ multiplex PCR, the repertoire was profiled, and TCRdb retains in-frame clones only, with some absent. The data hold over 150,000 clones, with about 75% observed a single time. Sequenced sample: PBMCs. Source of these receptors: a man aged 18 to 30 in good health and CMV-seronegative.

This clone was observed a handful of times. V is TRBV5-3 and J is TRBJ1-5; D may be TRBD1 (5 bases). TRBV5-3 is an ORF, with its function uncertain. V lost 1 base to trimming and J lost 0 bases, with 14 bases between them. The length of the CDR3 is 17 residues. The CDR3, as DNA: TGTGCCAGAAGCTTGATTCGAGTAAGGGGTAGCAATCAGCCCCAGCATTTT. Amino acids: CARSLIRVRGSNQPQHF.

The count of this clone is one. This chain joins TRBV6-5 and TRBJ2-1; a possible D gene is TRBD1 (5 bases). Germline values: CDR1 MNHEY, CDR2 SVGAGI. V was pared by 4 bases and J by 9 bases, with 7 bases between. This CDR3 has 11 amino acids. The CDR3 DNA is TGTGCCAGCAGTTTAGGGGTTGAGCAGTTCTTC. Translated, it gives CASSLGVEQFF.

This clone was detected a few times. The V call is TRBV30, the J call TRBJ2-7; a weak D match, TRBD2 (5 bases). The CDR3 has 17 amino acids. The germline V and J ends were trimmed by 2 bases and 3 bases, with 23 bases remaining between them. Per the germline V gene, CDR1 is GTSNPN and CDR2 is SVGIG (reference sequence). The CDR3 nucleotides read TGTGCCTGGAGTCACGAGGGCTACACCGGGTGGGGCTACGAGCAGTACTTC. Translated, it gives CAWSHEGYTGWGYEQYF.

The chain employs TRBV4-1 and TRBJ1-1; the D gene is possibly TRBD1 (5 bases). V lost 3 bases to trimming and J lost 0 bases, with 17 bases between them. The CDR3 extends over 17 amino acids. Germline CDR1 MGHRA, CDR2 YSYEKL. This CDR3 reads CASSHPPGGFMNTEAFF. Written as DNA, the CDR3 is TGCGCCAGCAGCCACCCGCCGGGGGGTTTTATGAACACTGAAGCTTTCTTT.

This sequence joins TRBV28 and TRBJ2-3; TRBD1 might be the D (6 bases). The V gene lost 6 bases and the J gene lost 7 bases, with 11 bases spanning the gap. This CDR3 is built from 12 residues. Germline CDR1 reads MDHEN; CDR2 reads SYDVKM. The CDR3 DNA reads as TGTGCCAGCAGACGGGACATACATACGCAGTATTTT. The encoded protein is CASRRDIHTQYF.

This rearrangement joins TRBV7-2 to TRBJ2-1, with TRBD2 matching over 12 bases. The length of the CDR3 is 17 residues. CDR1 and CDR2 from the germline V gene are SGHTA and FQGNSA. The V and J ends lost 0 bases and 7 bases, in that order; junction bases with no gene match: 7. CDR3 protein: CASSLAPTSGRGNEQFF. The CDR3 DNA reads TGTGCCAGCAGCTTAGCCCCGACTAGCGGGAGAGGGAATGAGCAGTTCTTC.

The V gene is TRBV6-6, the J gene TRBJ1-5; 9 nucleotides match TRBD1. This CDR3 has 15 residues. Per the germline V gene, CDR1 is MNHNY and CDR2 is SVGAGI (reference sequence). V was clipped by 6 bases and J by 3 bases; unmatched bases: 6. CDR3 in amino acids: CASSVDRGTNQPQHF. CDR3 nucleotides: TGTGCCAGCAGCGTTGACAGGGGGACCAATCAGCCCCAGCATTTT.

This clone was picked up a small number of times. The chain combines TRBV21-1 with TRBJ2-3; the table's TRBD2 call for D was not verified on the DNA. TRBV21-1 is a listed pseudogene. CDR3 length: 13 residues. The DNA of the CDR3 is TGTGCCAGCAGCAAAGGAGCCCGAGATACGCAGTATTTT. Translating gives CASSKGARDTQYF.

The chain combines TRBV6-1 with TRBJ1-5; D not certain. Trimming pared 0 bases from V and 2 bases from J, leaving 5 bases between. The CDR3 is made up of 14 amino acids. The germline gives CDR1 MNHNS, CDR2 SASEGT. CDR3 in amino acids: CASSEAWRNQPQHF. The CDR3 DNA reads as TGTGCCAGCAGTGAAGCATGGCGCAATCAGCCCCAGCATTTT.

Only a few counts were recorded for this clone. The rearrangement links TRBV25-1 to TRBJ1-5, with D hard to call. CDR1 and CDR2 from the germline V gene are MGHDK and SYGVNS. This CDR3 comprises 14 residues. V lost 3 bases and J lost 5, with 11 bases in between. DNA for the CDR3: TGTGCCAGCAGTGATTCTTTGGCGGATCAGCCCCAGCATTTT. The encoded protein is CASSDSLADQPQHF.

The gene calls are TRBV7-8 and TRBJ2-7, with 8 bases identical to TRBD2. The CDR3 has 14 residues. J gave up 7 bases and V 5 bases, and 10 bases lay outside the gene matches. Germline V lookup: CDR1 SGHVS, CDR2 FQNEAQ. CDR3 bases: TGTGCCAGCAGCCCCGGGGGGGCTGCCCGGGAGCAGTACTTC. This sequence encodes CASSPGGAAREQYF.

This clone was recorded a few times. The V call is TRBV5-6, the J call TRBJ2-1; 9 positions agree with TRBD2. The CDR3 has 16 residues. J gave up 4 bases and V 0 bases, and 5 bases lay outside the gene matches. In germline, CDR1 is SGHDT, CDR2 YYEEEE. CDR3 nucleotide sequence: TGTGCCAGCAGCTTGGCTTTGCTAGCGGGGTACAATGAGCAGTTCTTC. Translated, it gives CASSLALLAGYNEQFF.

V gene TRBV7-2 combines with J gene TRBJ2-2, with D perhaps matching TRBD2 (6 bases). V gave up 5 bases and J gave up 4 bases, with 17 bases separating them. This CDR3 is built from 16 residues. Germline V CDR1 and CDR2: SGHTA, FQGNSA. The CDR3 sequence is CASSPLGGVGTGELFF. CDR3 nucleotides: TGTGCCAGCAGCCCCCTGGGGGGAGTGGGCACCGGGGAGCTGTTTTTT.

J is TRBJ2-7 and V is TRBV7-9; 7 nucleotides agree with TRBD2. The germline V gene has CDR1 SEHNR and CDR2 FQNEAQ (reference sequence). The CDR3 is 16 amino acids. V was clipped by 4 bases and J by 2 bases; unmatched bases: 11. This CDR3 reads CASSSGSSGRTYEQYF. The CDR3 bases are TGTGCCAGCAGCTCCGGGTCTAGCGGCAGAACCTACGAGCAGTACTTC.

This clone showed up just once. The chain is built from TRBV7-9 and TRBJ2-7, with 7 bases lining up with TRBD2. Germline CDR1 is SEHNR and CDR2 is FQNEAQ (reference sequence). Unmatched junction bases numbered 16, after V lost 4 bases and J lost 7 bases. The CDR3 length is 16 residues. DNA of the CDR3: TGTGCCAGCAGCTCCGGGACTGGCGGGAGCCCTCAGGAGCAGTACTTC. This codes for CASSSGTGGSPQEQYF. The whole variable domain, remainder taken from reference TRBV7-9 and TRBJ2-7, is DTGVSQNPRHKITKRGQNVTFRCDPISEHNRLYWYRQTLGQGPEFLTYFQNEAQLEKSRLLSDRFSAERPKGSFSTLEIQRTEQGDSAMYLCASSSGTGGSPQEQYFGPGTRLTVT.

The CDR3 DNA reads as TGTGCCATCAGTCGGGTCGGGGGAGGCACTGAAGCTTTCTTT. This sequence encodes CAISRVGGGTEAFF. V and J are TRBV10-3 and TRBJ1-1; TRBD1 is a possible D gene (5 bases). The CDR3 runs 14 residues. Trimming shortened V by 5 bases and J by 4 bases, and 14 bases separated the two germline ends. In germline, CDR1 is ENHRY, CDR2 SYGVKD.

The V call is TRBV7-9, the J call TRBJ2-3; possible D gene TRBD2, 5 bases. Germline lookup yields CDR1 SEHNR and CDR2 FQNEAQ (reference sequence). V was clipped by 5 bases and J by 4 bases, with 13 bases between them. This CDR3 has 14 residues. DNA of the CDR3: TGTGCCAGCAGCGAGGACCGGCGGGCAGATACGCAGTATTTT. This sequence encodes CASSEDRRADTQYF. Full variable domain (missing parts from reference TRBV7-9 and TRBJ2-3): DTGVSQNPRHKITKRGQNVTFRCDPISEHNRLYWYRQTLGQGPEFLTYFQNEAQLEKSRLLSDRFSAERPKGSFSTLEIQRTEQGDSAMYLCASSEDRRADTQYFGPGTRLTVL.

This chain joins TRBV27 and TRBJ2-7; 8 nucleotides line up with TRBD1. The CDR3 has 16 amino acids. Trimming took 2 bases from V and 0 from J; bases not matched to a gene: 6. Germline V gene sequence: CDR1 MNHEY, CDR2 SMNVEV (reference sequence). The CDR3 region has the DNA TGTGCCAGCAGTTTAGGAGGGACAGGAAGCTCCTACGAGCAGTACTTC. Amino acids: CASSLGGTGSSYEQYF.